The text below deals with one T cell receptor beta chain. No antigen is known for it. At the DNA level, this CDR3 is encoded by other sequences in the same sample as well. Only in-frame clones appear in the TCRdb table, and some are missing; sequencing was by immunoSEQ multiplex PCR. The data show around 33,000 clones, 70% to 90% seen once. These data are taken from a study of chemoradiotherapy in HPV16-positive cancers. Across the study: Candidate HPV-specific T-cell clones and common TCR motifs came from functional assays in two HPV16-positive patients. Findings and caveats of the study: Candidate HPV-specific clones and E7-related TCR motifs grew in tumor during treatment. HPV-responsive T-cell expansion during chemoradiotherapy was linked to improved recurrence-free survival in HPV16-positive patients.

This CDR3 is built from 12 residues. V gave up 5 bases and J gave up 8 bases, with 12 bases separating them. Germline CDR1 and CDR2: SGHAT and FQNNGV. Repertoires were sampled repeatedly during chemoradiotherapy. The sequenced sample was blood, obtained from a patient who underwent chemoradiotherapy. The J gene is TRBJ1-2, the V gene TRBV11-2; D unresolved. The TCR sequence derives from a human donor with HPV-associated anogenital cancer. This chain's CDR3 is CASSLAGWGYTF. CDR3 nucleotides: TGTGCCAGCAGCCTAGCGGGATGGGGCTACACCTTC.